These T cell receptor beta chains were read from a single sample in a study of T cells in Graves' hyperthyroidism and ophthalmopathy. Each CDR3 protein is one row after TCRdb ran MiXCR on the multiplex PCR reads. The table has fewer than 750,000 distinct CDR3 sequences, 14% to 15% seen once; the top ten hold 3.5% to 4.5%. Sequencing input: blood. Source of these receptors: a woman between 40 and 55 years old with Graves' ophthalmopathy. Each CDR3 is given with its conserved first and last residue. D genes are given only for firm matches. Not all rows give a size; the values are once, few, many and, for expanded clones, a class.

v_call	clone_size	j_call	d_call	cdr3_aa	cdr3_nt
TRBV13	many	TRBJ2-7	-	CASKPGGQSYEQYF	TGTGCCAGCAAACCCGGGGGTCAATCCTACGAGCAGTACTTC
TRBV2	many	TRBJ2-5	TRBD2	CASRALAGVDRETQYF	TGTGCCAGCAGGGCCCTAGCGGGAGTGGACCGAGAGACCCAGTACTTC
TRBV12-3/TRBV12-4	many	TRBJ2-5	TRBD2	CASSLHLGLAAFETQYF	TGTGCCAGCAGTTTGCATCTGGGACTAGCGGCTTTTGAGACCCAGTACTTC
TRBV28	many	TRBJ1-2	-	CASSLRARGIYGYTF	TGTGCCAGCAGTTTAAGGGCCAGGGGTATTTATGGCTACACCTTC
TRBV4-1	-	TRBJ1-1	-	CASSQDPYPGRFNTEAFF	TGCGCCAGCAGCCAAGACCCTTATCCCGGCAGATTTAACACTGAAGCTTTCTTT
TRBV28	many	TRBJ2-7	TRBD1	CASSVWTGTLHEQYF	TGTGCCAGCAGTGTCTGGACAGGGACTCTCCACGAGCAGTACTTC
TRBV6-2/TRBV6-3	few	TRBJ1-5	-	CASSYIAPLAGRNQPQHF	TGTGCCAGCAGTTATATCGCCCCCTTGGCGGGCCGTAATCAGCCCCAGCATTTT
TRBV25-1	many	TRBJ2-5	-	CASSELMGQLQETQYF	TGTGCCAGCAGTGAATTAATGGGACAACTTCAAGAGACCCAGTACTTC
TRBV7-8	many	TRBJ2-5	-	CASSPPGAQYF	TGTGCCAGCAGCCCTCCAGGAGCCCAGTACTTC
TRBV5-1	few	TRBJ2-7	-	CASSLPPDTQGYEQYF	TGCGCCAGCAGCTTGCCCCCCGACACCCAGGGCTACGAGCAGTACTTC
TRBV19	many	TRBJ2-7	-	CASSSSIFYEQYF	TGTGCCAGTAGTAGTTCTATCTTCTACGAGCAGTACTTC
TRBV6-1	few	TRBJ2-3	TRBD2	CASIEAGGGDTQYF	TGTGCCAGCATAGAAGCGGGAGGCGGAGATACGCAGTATTTT
TRBV19	many	TRBJ2-2	TRBD2	CASTPWGGNTGELFF	TGTGCCAGTACCCCCTGGGGGGGGAACACCGGGGAGCTGTTTTTT
TRBV20-1	few	TRBJ2-5	-	CSANRARETRETQYF	TGCAGTGCAAACAGGGCGCGGGAGACACGAGAGACCCAGTACTTC
TRBV29-1	-	TRBJ2-7	TRBD2	CSGGPGLAYEQYF	TGCAGCGGGGGCCCGGGACTAGCCTACGAGCAGTACTTC
TRBV5-1	many	TRBJ1-5	TRBD1	CASSLGDSSQPQHF	TGCGCCAGCAGCTTGGGGGACAGCTCCCAGCCCCAGCATTTT
TRBV15	many	TRBJ2-7	TRBD1	CATSRQTTGEEQYF	TGTGCCACCAGCAGACAGACTACAGGGGAAGAGCAGTACTTC
TRBV7-8	many	TRBJ1-1	TRBD1	CASSLVSGGTEAFF	TGTGCCAGCAGCTTAGTTTCAGGGGGCACTGAAGCTTTCTTT
TRBV6-1	many	TRBJ1-2	-	CATLDSFYGYTF	TGTGCCACCTTGGACAGCTTTTATGGCTACACCTTC
TRBV18	-	TRBJ2-3	-	CASSPPDGTSTDTQYF	TGTGCCAGCTCACCACCGGACGGGACTAGCACAGATACGCAGTATTTT
TRBV12-3/TRBV12-4	many	TRBJ2-7	-	CASSFGEVSLCEQYF	TGTGCCAGCAGTTTCGGTGAAGTCTCCCTATGCGAGCAGTACTTC
TRBV15	-	TRBJ1-2	TRBD1	CATSSGQGPNYGYTF	TGTGCCACCAGCAGCGGACAGGGGCCTAACTATGGCTACACCTTC
TRBV5-1	many	TRBJ1-2	-	CASKAGGYGYTF	TGCGCCAGCAAGGCGGGGGGCTATGGCTACACCTTC
TRBV7-3	few	TRBJ2-2	-	CASSLTFSANTGELFF	TGTGCCAGCAGCTTAACGTTCAGCGCGAACACCGGGGAGCTGTTTTTT
TRBV6-1	many	TRBJ2-2	-	CASLSRREGAGELFF	TGTGCCAGCCTGTCGAGGCGCGAGGGGGCCGGGGAGCTGTTTTTT
TRBV6-2/TRBV6-3	many	TRBJ1-1	-	CASGRSGSATEAFF	TGTGCCAGCGGGCGATCAGGGTCGGCCACTGAAGCTTTCTTT
TRBV28	many	TRBJ2-6	-	CASSDPRGTGANVLTF	TGTGCCAGCAGTGACCCCAGGGGAACTGGGGCCAACGTCCTGACTTTC
TRBV9	-	TRBJ2-5	-	CASNGGLGLQETQYF	TGTGCCAGCAACGGAGGATTGGGTCTTCAAGAGACCCAGTACTTC
TRBV20-1	few	TRBJ1-2	TRBD1	CSARGSGGVWGYTF	TGCAGTGCTAGAGGGTCAGGGGGTGTGTGGGGCTACACCTTC
TRBV7-9	many	TRBJ2-5	-	CASSSHSGPYQETQYF	TGTGCCAGCAGCTCACATAGCGGTCCGTACCAAGAGACCCAGTACTTC
TRBV7-9	many	TRBJ2-7	-	CASSSSGNEQYF	TGTGCCAGCAGTTCATCAGGGAACGAGCAGTACTTC
TRBV6-1	-	TRBJ2-7	TRBD1	CATARQGENYEQYF	TGTGCCACCGCTAGACAGGGTGAAAACTACGAGCAGTACTTC
TRBV11-2	many	TRBJ2-7	-	CASSLHRGSSYEQYF	TGTGCCAGCAGCCTACACAGAGGAAGCTCCTACGAGCAGTACTTC
TRBV10-3	many	TRBJ2-7	-	CAIRLHQSSYEQYF	TGTGCCATCAGGCTACACCAGAGCTCCTACGAGCAGTACTTC
TRBV6-2/TRBV6-3	few	TRBJ1-1	TRBD1	CASSTGTGWTEAFF	TGTGCCAGCAGCACCGGGACAGGGTGGACTGAAGCTTTCTTT
TRBV25-1	many	TRBJ1-5	-	CAIQDRTPNSNQPQHF	TGTGCCATCCAAGACAGAACCCCGAACAGCAATCAGCCCCAGCATTTT
TRBV3-1	many	TRBJ2-7	-	CASSQDSGELYQYF	TGTGCCAGCAGCCAAGACTCAGGGGAGCTATACCAGTACTTC
TRBV4-1	few	TRBJ1-6	-	CASSQEGGGNSPLHF	TGCGCCAGCAGCCAAGAGGGAGGGGGTAATTCACCCCTCCACTTT
TRBV5-1	few	TRBJ2-6	-	CASSLVPSAGANVLTF	TGCGCCAGCAGCTTGGTACCGAGCGCAGGGGCCAACGTCCTGACTTTC
TRBV6-2/TRBV6-3	many	TRBJ2-7	TRBD2	CASRTSGRGYEQYF	TGTGCCAGCAGGACTAGCGGGAGAGGTTACGAGCAGTACTTC
TRBV5-6	many	TRBJ2-5	-	CASNEFQRTAEETQYF	TGTGCCAGCAACGAATTTCAACGGACGGCGGAAGAGACCCAGTACTTC
TRBV7-2	many	TRBJ2-7	TRBD1	CASSTGQGTYEQYF	TGTGCCAGCAGTACCGGACAGGGGACCTACGAGCAGTACTTC
TRBV28	-	TRBJ1-6	TRBD1	CASSLLLGTGDYNSPLHF	TGTGCCAGCAGTTTACTCCTCGGGACAGGCGATTATAATTCACCCCTCCACTTT
TRBV6-1	few	TRBJ2-5	TRBD2	CASLTSGTQETQYF	TGTGCCAGCTTGACTAGCGGAACCCAAGAGACCCAGTACTTC
TRBV6-5	few	TRBJ2-5	TRBD2	CASSYFGTPGGQETQYF	TGTGCCAGCAGTTACTTCGGGACTCCCGGGGGGCAAGAGACCCAGTACTTC
TRBV6-2/TRBV6-3	many	TRBJ2-7	TRBD2	CASTFPGLAGDEQYF	TGTGCCAGCACCTTTCCGGGACTAGCGGGAGACGAGCAGTACTTC
TRBV6-2/TRBV6-3	many	TRBJ2-2	-	CASSYSVDTGELFF	TGTGCCAGCAGTTACTCAGTGGACACCGGGGAGCTGTTTTTT
TRBV9	few	TRBJ2-7	TRBD2	CASSVEGAGGYEQYF	TGTGCCAGCAGCGTAGAGGGAGCGGGGGGGTACGAGCAGTACTTC
TRBV6-2/TRBV6-3	many	TRBJ1-2	-	CASAEGHGYTF	TGTGCCAGCGCAGAGGGTCATGGCTACACCTTC